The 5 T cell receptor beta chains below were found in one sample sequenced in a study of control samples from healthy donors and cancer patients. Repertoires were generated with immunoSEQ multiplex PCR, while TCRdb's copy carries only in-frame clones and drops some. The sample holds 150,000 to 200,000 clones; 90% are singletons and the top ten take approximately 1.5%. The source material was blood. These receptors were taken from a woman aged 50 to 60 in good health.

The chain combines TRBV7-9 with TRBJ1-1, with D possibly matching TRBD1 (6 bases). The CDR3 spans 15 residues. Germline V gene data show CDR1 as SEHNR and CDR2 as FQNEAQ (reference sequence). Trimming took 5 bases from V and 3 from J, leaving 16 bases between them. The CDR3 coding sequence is TGTGCCAGCAGCCCCCGGGGGGCGAGGGACACTGAAGCTTTCTTT. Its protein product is CASSPRGARDTEAFF.

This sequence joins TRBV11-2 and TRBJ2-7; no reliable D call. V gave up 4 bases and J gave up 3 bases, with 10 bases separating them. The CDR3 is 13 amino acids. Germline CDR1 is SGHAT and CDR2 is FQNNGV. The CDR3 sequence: CASSSSADYEQYF. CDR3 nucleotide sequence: TGTGCCAGCAGCTCTTCCGCAGACTACGAGCAGTACTTC.

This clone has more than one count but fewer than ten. Written as DNA, the CDR3 is TGTGCCAGTAGTATTTGGACAGCGGAGTCCGAAGCTTTCTTT. It yields the protein CASSIWTAESEAFF. The chain uses TRBV19 and TRBJ1-1, with D perhaps matching TRBD1 (6 bases). The CDR3 extends over 14 amino acids. Between the trimmed V and J ends, which lost 3 bases and 8 bases, there was a span of 16 bases. Per the germline V gene, CDR1 is LNHDA and CDR2 is SQIVND (reference sequence).

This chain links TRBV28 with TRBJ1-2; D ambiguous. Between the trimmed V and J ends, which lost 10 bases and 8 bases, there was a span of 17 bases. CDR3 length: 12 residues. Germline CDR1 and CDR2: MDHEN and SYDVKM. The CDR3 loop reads CATAQSGRGYTF. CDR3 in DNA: TGTGCCACCGCACAGTCGGGGAGAGGCTACACCTTC.

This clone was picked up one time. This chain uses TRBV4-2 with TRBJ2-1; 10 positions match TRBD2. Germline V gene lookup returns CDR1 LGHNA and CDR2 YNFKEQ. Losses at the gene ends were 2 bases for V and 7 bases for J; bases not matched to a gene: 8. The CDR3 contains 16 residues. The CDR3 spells CASSQRTSGGVNEQFF. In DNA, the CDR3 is TGTGCCAGCAGCCAACGGACTAGCGGAGGCGTAAATGAGCAGTTCTTC.